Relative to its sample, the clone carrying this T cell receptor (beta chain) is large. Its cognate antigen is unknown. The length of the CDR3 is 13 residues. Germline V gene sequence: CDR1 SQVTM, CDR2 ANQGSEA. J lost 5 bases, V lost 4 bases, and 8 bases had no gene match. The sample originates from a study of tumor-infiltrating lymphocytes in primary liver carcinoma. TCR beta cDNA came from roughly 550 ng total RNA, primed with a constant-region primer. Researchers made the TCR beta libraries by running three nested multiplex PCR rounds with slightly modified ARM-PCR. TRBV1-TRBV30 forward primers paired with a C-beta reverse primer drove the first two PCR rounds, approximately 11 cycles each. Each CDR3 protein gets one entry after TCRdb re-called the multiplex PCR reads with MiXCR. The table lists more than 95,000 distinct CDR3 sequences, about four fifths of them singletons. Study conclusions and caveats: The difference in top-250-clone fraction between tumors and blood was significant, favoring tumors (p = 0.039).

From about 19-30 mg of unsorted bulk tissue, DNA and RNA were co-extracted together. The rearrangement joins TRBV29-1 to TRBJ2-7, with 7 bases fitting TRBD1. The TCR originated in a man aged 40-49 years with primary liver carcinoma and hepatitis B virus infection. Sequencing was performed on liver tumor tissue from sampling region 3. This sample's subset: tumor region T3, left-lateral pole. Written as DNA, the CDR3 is TGCAGCGTTGCCCCGACAGGGCTCCACGAGCAGTACTTC. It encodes CSVAPTGLHEQYF.